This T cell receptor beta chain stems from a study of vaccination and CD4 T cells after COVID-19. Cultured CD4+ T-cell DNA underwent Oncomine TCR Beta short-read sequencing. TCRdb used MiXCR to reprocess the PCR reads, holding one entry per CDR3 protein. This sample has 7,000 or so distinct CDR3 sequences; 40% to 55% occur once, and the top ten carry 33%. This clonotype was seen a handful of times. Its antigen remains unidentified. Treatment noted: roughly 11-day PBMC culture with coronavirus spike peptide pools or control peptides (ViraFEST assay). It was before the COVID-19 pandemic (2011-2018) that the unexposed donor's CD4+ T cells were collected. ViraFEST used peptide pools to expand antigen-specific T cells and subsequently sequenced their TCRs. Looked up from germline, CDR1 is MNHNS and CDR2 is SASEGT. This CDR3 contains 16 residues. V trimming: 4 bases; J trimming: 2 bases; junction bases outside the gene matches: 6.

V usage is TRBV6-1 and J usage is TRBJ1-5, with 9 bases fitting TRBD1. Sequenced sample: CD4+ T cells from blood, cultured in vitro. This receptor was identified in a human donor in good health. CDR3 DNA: TGTGCCAGCAGTGGCAAGGGACAGGGTGGCAATCAGCCCCAGCATTTT. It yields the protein CASSGKGQGGNQPQHF.